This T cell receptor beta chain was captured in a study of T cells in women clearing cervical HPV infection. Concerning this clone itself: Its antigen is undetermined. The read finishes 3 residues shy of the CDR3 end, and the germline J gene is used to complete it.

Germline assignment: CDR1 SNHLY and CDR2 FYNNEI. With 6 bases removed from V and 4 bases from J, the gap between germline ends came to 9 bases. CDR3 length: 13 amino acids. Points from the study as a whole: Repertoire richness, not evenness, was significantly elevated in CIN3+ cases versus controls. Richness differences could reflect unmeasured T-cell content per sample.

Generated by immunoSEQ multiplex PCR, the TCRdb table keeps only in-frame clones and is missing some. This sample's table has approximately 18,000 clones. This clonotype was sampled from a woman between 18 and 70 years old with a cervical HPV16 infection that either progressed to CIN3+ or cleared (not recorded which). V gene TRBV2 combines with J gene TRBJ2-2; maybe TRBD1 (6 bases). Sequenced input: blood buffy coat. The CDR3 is CASRGDTTGELFF. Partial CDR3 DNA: TGTGCCAGCAGGGGGGACACCACCGGGGAG. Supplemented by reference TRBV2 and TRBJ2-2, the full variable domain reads EPEVTQTPSHQVTQMGQEVILRCVPISNHLYFYWYRQILGQKVEFLVSFYNNEISEKSEIFDDQFSVERPDGSNFTLKIRSTKLEDSAMYFCASRGDTTGELFFGEGSRLTVL.